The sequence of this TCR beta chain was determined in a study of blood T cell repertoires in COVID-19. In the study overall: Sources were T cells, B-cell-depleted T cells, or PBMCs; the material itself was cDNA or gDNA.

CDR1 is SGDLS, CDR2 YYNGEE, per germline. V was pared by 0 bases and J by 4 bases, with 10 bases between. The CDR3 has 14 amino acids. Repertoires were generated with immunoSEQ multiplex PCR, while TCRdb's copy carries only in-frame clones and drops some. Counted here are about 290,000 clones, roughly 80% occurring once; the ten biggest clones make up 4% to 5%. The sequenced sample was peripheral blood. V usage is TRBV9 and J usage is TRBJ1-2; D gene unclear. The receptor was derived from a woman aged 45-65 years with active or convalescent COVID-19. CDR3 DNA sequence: TGTGCCAGCAGCGTAGAGGTCGGGTCCTATGGCTACACCTTC. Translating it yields CASSVEVGSYGYTF.